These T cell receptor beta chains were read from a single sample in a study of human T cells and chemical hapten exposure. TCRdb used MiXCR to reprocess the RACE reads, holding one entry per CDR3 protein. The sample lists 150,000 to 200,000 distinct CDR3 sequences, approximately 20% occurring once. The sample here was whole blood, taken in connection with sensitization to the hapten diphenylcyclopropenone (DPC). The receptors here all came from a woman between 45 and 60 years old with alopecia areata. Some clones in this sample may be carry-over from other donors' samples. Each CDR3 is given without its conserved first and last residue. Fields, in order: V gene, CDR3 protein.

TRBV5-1	ASSLGTGSYYGYN
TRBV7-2	ASSSSGIRTDTQY
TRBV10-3	AISETGTGYTEAF
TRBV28	ASSFTFGYTEAF
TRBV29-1	SVTTVGAEAF
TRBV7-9	ASSLQHNPSGNTIY
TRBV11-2	ASSLGRVVELF
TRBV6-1	ASSAAGLNSPLH
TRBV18	ASSSGQAGVGTEAF
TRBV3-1	VSSQGGPINEQF
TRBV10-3	AIWTGVGQETQY
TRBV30	AWSRAGNQPQH
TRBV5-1	ASSPEPDRGLAETEAF
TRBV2	ASNSDSIATNEKLF
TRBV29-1	SVTPGTGGYT
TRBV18	ASSRGQGAWDTEAF
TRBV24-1	ATSDSAYPYNEQF
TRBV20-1	SASPLRAEQY
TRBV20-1	SARDPRSVTYEQY
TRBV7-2	ASSLVLASGGREQF
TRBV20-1	SAPRRSTEAF
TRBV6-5	ASRRQGHYGYT
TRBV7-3	ASSPTGLPSPLH
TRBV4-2	ASSLFRGGQGTHEQY
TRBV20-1	SASAGGSGSTNTQY